The clone carrying this T cell receptor (beta chain) appeared a single time. The data belong to a study of blood T cell repertoires in COVID-19. Participants' reported clinical history set cohort assignment. Among Cohort 3 donors, those recovered had two negative PCRs, clearance, or symptom resolution. The germline V gene encodes CDR1 LNHDA and CDR2 SQIVND (reference sequence). This CDR3 has 15 amino acids. With 8 bases clipped from V and 7 bases from J, the junction kept 11 bases outside the gene matches. Method: immunoSEQ multiplex PCR; TCRdb's copy keeps in-frame clones and lacks some. This table has nearly 350,000 clones, over 75% appearing once.

The J gene is TRBJ1-5, the V gene TRBV19, with 10 bases lining up with TRBD1. This sequence originates from a woman in her 30s who had recovered from COVID-19. The material sequenced was PBMCs or T cells enriched from blood (not recorded which). The CDR3 protein is CASRDRDRGTQPQHF. CDR3 coding DNA: TGTGCCAGTCGGGACCGGGACAGGGGTACGCAGCCCCAGCATTTT.